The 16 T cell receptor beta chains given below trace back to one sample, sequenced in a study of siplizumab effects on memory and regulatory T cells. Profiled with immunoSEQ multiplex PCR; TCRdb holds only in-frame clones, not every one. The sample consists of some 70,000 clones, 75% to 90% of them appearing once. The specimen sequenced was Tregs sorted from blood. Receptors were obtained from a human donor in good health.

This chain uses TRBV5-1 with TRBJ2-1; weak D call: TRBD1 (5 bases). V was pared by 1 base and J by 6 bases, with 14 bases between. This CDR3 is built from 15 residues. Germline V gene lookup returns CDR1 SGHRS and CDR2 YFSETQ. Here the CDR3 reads CASSLFQGGPNEQFF. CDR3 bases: TGCGCCAGCAGCTTGTTCCAGGGTGGGCCCAATGAGCAGTTCTTC.

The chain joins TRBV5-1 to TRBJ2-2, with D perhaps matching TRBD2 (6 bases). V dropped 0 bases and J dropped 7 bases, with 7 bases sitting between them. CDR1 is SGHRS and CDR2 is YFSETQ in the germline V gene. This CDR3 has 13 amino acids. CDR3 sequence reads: CASSLGEDGELFF. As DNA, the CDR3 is TGCGCCAGCAGCTTGGGGGAGGACGGGGAGCTGTTTTTT.

The CDR3 protein is CASSSAGRETQYF. The CDR3 DNA reads as TGTGCCAGCAGCTCGGCAGGCCGAGAGACCCAGTACTTC. This rearrangement joins TRBV11-1 to TRBJ2-5, with D hard to call. The V end was cut by 4 bases, the J end by 4 bases, with 10 bases between. Per germline, CDR1 SGHAT and CDR2 FQDESV (reference sequence). The CDR3 runs to 13 residues.

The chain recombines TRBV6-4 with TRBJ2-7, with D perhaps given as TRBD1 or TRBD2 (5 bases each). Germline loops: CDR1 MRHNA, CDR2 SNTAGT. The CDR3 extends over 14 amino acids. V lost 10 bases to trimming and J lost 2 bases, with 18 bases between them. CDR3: CAKKTGPKPYEQYF. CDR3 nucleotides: TGTGCCAAAAAAACGGGGCCGAAACCCTACGAGCAGTACTTC.

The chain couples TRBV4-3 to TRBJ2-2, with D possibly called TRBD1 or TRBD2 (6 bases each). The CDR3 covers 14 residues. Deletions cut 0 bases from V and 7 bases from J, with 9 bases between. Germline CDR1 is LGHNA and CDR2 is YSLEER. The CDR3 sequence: CASSQDRGGGELFF. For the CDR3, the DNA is TGCGCCAGCAGCCAAGACAGGGGAGGCGGGGAGCTGTTTTTT.

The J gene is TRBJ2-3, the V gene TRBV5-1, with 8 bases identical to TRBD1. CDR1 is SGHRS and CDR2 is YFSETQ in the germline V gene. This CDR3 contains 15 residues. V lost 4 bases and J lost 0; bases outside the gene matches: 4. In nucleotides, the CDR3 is TGCGCCAGCAGCCCCAGGGGGCACAGCACAGATACGCAGTATTTT. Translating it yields CASSPRGHSTDTQYF.

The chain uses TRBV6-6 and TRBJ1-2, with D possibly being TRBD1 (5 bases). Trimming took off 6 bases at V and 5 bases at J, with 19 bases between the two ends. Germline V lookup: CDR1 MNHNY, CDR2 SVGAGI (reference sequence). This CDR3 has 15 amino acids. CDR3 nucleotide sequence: TGTGCCAGCAGCATTGACAGCCTCGGGGGGTATGGCTACACCTTC. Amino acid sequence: CASSIDSLGGYGYTF.

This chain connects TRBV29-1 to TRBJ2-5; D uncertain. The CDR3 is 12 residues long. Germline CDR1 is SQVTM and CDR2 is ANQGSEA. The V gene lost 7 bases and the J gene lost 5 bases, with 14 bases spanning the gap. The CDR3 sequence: CSARPPAETQYF. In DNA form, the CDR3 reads TGCAGCGCGAGACCACCAGCGGAGACCCAGTACTTC. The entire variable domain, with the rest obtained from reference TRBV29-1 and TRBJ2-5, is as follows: SAVISQKPSRDICQRGTSLTIQCQVDSQVTMMFWYRQQPGQSLTLIATANQGSEATYESGFVIDKFPISRPNLTFSTLTVSNMSPEDSSIYLCSARPPAETQYFGPGTRLLVL.

The CDR3 region has the DNA TGTGCCAGCAGCCAAGACCGGCCCAACTTCATCTCTGGGGCCAACGTCCTGACTTTC. Amino acids: CASSQDRPNFISGANVLTF. The rearrangement links TRBV4-2 to TRBJ2-6; D not certain. CDR1 LGHNA and CDR2 YNFKEQ come from the germline V gene. Trimming removed 0 bases from V and 0 bases from J, with 15 bases in between. This CDR3 has 19 amino acids.

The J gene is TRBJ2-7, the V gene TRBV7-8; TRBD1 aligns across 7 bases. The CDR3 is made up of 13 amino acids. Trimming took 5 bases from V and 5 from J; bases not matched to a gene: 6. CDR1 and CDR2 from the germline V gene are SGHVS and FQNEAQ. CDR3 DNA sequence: TGTGCCAGCAGCCCGGGACAGTTCGACGAGCAGTACTTC. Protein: CASSPGQFDEQYF.

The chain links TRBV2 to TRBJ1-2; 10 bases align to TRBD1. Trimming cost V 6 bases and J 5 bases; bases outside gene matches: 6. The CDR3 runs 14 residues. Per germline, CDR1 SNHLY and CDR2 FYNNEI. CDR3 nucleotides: TGTGCCAGCAGCGCCGGACAGGGGGGTTATGGCTACACCTTC. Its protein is CASSAGQGGYGYTF.

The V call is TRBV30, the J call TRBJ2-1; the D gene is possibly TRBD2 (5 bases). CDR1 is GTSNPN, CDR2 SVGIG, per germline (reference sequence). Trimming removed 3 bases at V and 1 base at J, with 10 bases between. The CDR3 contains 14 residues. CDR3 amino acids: CAWRGGGSYNEQFF. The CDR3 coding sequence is TGTGCCTGGAGGGGTGGCGGGTCCTACAATGAGCAGTTCTTC.

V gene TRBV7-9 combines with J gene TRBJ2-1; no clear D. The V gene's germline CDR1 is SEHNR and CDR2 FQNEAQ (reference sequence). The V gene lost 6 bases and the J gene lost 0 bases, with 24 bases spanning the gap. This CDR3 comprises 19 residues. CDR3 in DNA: TGTGCCAGCAGGCAATGGGCGGTCCGAGCTTCCAGCTCCTACAATGAGCAGTTCTTC. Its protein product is CASRQWAVRASSSYNEQFF. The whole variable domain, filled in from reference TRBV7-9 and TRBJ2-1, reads DTGVSQNPRHKITKRGQNVTFRCDPISEHNRLYWYRQTLGQGPEFLTYFQNEAQLEKSRLLSDRFSAERPKGSFSTLEIQRTEQGDSAMYLCASRQWAVRASSSYNEQFFGPGTRLTVL.

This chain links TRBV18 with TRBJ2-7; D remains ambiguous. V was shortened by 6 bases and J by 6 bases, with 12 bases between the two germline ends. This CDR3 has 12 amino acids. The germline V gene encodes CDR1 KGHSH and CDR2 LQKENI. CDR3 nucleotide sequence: TGTGCCAGCTCCAGCCAATCACTCGAGCAGTACTTC. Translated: CASSSQSLEQYF.

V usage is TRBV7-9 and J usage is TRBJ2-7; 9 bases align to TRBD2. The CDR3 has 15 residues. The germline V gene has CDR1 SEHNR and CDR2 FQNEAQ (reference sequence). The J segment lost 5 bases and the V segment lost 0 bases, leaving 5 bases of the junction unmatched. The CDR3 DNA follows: TGTGCCAGCAGCTTAGCGGGACTAGCAGGGCACGAGCAGTACTTC. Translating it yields CASSLAGLAGHEQYF.

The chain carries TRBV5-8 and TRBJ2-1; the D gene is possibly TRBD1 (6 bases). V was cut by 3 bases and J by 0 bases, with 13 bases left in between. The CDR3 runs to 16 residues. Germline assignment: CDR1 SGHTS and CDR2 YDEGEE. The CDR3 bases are TGTGCCAGCAGCTCCCCCGGGACAAGCTCCTACAATGAGCAGTTCTTC. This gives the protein CASSSPGTSSYNEQFF.